The clone carrying this T cell receptor (beta chain) was seen ten or more times. Its antigen remains unidentified. The data were obtained in a study of T cells in Graves' hyperthyroidism and ophthalmopathy. The authors obtained PBMCs from around 11 ml of fresh peripheral blood. General study findings and limits: Ophthalmopathy was separated from stable hyperthyroidism by a 13 V-J model.

RNA transcripts gave rise to amplified TCR beta CDR3 regions. A first-round RT-PCR of the TCR CDR3 used the HTBI primer set. TCRdb ran MiXCR on the multiplex PCR reads and lists one entry per CDR3 protein. The table shows approximately 640,000 distinct CDR3 sequences, with about a sixth occurring only once. V lost 6 bases and J lost 1; bases outside the gene matches: 10. CDR1 MNHNS and CDR2 SASEGT come from the germline V gene. This CDR3 contains 17 residues. This rearrangement joins TRBV6-1 to TRBJ2-5; 11 positions match TRBD2. This clonotype was obtained from a woman aged 25 to 39 with Graves' hyperthyroidism. Sequencing was carried out using blood. DNA for the CDR3: TGTGCCAGCAGCATACTGTACACTAGCGGGGGCCAAGAGACCCAGTACTTC. It translates to CASSILYTSGGQETQYF.